This T cell receptor (beta chain) was profiled in a study of blood T cell repertoires in COVID-19. Study-level background: The study drew acute and convalescent COVID-19 samples from the United States, Italy and Spain. In each case, the material was cDNA or gDNA derived from T cells, B-cell-depleted T cells, or PBMCs.

This CDR3 comprises 15 residues. CDR1 and CDR2 from the germline V gene are LGHDT and YNNKEL (reference sequence). J was trimmed by 3 bases and V by 0 bases; bases with no gene match: 5. Sequencing was performed with immunoSEQ multiplex PCR; in TCRdb, only in-frame clones are kept and a portion is missing. The sample consists of about 42,000 clones, roughly 90% of them appearing once. This clonotype was sampled from a human donor in a cohort sampled during active COVID-19. The sequencing input was peripheral blood. V gene TRBV3-1 (or the pseudogene TRBV3-2) combines with J gene TRBJ2-7, with TRBD2 identical over 7 bases. The CDR3 loop reads CASSQDLGLGYEQYF. CDR3 bases: TGTGCCAGCAGCCAAGATCTAGGACTAGGCTACGAGCAGTACTTC.